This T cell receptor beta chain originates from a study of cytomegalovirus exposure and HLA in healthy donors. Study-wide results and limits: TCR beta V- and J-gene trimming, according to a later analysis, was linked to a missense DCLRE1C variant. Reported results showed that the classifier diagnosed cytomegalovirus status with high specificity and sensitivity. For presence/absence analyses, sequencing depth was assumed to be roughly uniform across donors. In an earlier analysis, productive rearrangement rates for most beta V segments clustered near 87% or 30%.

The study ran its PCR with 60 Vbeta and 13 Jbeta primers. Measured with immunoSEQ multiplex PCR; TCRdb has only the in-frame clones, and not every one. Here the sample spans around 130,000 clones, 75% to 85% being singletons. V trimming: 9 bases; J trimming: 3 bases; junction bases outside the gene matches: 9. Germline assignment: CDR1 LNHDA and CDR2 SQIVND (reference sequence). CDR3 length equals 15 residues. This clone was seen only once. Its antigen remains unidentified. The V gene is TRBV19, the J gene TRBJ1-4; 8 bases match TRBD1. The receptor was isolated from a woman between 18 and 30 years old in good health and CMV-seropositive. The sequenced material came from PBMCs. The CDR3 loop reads CASRTGGISNEKLFF. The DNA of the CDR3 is TGTGCCAGCCGAACAGGGGGGATTTCTAATGAAAAACTGTTTTTT.